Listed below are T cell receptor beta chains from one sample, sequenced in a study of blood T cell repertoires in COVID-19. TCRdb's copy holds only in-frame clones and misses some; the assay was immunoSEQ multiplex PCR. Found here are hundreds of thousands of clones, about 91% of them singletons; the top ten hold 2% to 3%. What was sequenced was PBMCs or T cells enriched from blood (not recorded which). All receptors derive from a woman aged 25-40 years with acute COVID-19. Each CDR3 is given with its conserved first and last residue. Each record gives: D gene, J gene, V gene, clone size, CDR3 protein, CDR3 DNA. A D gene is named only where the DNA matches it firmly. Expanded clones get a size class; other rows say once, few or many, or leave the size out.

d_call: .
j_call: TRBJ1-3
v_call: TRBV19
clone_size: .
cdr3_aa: CASSTDGQSAGNTIYF
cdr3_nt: TGTGCCAGTAGTACGGATGGGCAGTCTGCTGGAAACACCATATATTTT

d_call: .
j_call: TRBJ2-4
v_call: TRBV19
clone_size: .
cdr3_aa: CASSIFDTAKNIQYF
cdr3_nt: TGTGCCAGTAGTATATTTGACACGGCCAAAAACATTCAGTACTTC

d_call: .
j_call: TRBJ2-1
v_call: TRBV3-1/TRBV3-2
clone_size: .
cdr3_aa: CASSHNLPRQGGNNEQFF
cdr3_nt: TGTGCCAGCAGCCATAACCTCCCTAGACAGGGCGGGAACAATGAGCAGTTCTTC

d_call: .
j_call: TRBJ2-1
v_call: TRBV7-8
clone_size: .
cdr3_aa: CASSLAKRFSYNEQFF
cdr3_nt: TGTGCCAGCAGCTTAGCGAAGCGGTTCTCCTACAATGAGCAGTTCTTC

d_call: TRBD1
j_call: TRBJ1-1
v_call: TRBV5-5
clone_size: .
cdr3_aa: CASSGGEGQRGFVLNTEAFF
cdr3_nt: TGTGCCAGCAGCGGTGGAGAGGGACAGAGGGGGTTTGTTTTGAACACTGAAGCTTTCTTT

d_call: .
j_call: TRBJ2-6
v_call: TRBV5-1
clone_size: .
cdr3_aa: CASSWANGGANVLTF
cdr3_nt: TGCGCCAGCAGCTGGGCGAACGGTGGGGCCAACGTCCTGACTTTC

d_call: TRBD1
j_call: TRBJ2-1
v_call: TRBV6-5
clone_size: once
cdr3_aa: CASSVPGTGDNEQFF
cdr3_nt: TGTGCCAGCAGCGTTCCCGGGACAGGGGACAATGAGCAGTTCTTC

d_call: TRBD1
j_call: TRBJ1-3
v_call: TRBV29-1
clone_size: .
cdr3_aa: CSVADRGMAGNTIYF
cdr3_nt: TGCAGCGTTGCTGACAGGGGGATGGCTGGAAACACCATATATTTT

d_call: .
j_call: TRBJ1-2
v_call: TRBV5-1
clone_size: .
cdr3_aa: CASSPREMDGYTF
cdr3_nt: TGCGCCAGCAGCCCACGGGAAATGGATGGCTACACCTTC

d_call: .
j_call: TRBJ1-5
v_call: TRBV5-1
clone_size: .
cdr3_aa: CASSYQGGEGQPQHF
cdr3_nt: TGCGCCAGCAGCTACCAGGGAGGAGAGGGTCAGCCCCAGCATTTT

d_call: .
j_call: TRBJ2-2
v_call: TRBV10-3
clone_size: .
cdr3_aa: CAISESTGQPNTGELFF
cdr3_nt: TGTGCCATCAGTGAGTCCACAGGGCAACCGAACACCGGGGAGCTGTTTTTT

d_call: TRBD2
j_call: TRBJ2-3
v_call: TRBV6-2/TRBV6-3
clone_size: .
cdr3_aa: CASSYSGTSGPSTDTQYF
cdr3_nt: TGTGCCAGCAGTTACTCCGGGACTAGCGGACCTAGCACAGATACGCAGTATTTT

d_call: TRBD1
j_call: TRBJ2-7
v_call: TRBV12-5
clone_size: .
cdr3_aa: CASGLSLGTGGDEQYF
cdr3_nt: TGTGCTAGTGGTTTAAGCCTCGGGACAGGGGGCGACGAGCAGTACTTC

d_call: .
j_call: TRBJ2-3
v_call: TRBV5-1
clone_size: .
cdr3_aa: CASSLDRTTDTQYF
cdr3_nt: TGCGCCAGCAGCTTGGACAGGACCACAGATACGCAGTATTTT

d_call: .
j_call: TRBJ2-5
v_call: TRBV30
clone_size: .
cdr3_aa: CAWRRGGETQYF
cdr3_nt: TGTGCCTGGAGGAGGGGGGGAGAGACCCAGTACTTC

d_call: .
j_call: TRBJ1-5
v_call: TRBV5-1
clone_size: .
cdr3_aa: CASSLTVSNQPQHF
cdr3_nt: TGCGCCAGCAGCTTGACTGTTAGCAATCAGCCCCAGCATTTT

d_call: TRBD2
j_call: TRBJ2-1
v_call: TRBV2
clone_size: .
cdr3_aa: CASSDFGTSDFYEQFF
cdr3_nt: TGTGCCAGCAGTGATTTTGGGACTAGTGACTTCTATGAGCAGTTCTTC

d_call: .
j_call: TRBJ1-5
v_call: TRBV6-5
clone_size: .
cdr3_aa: CASSAGPGQPQHF
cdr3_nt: TGTGCCAGCTCAGCGGGACCCGGTCAGCCCCAGCATTTT

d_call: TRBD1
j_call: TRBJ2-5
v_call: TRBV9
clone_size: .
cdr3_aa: CASSPRQGEQETQYF
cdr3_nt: TGTGCCAGCAGCCCTCGTCAGGGGGAGCAAGAGACCCAGTACTTC

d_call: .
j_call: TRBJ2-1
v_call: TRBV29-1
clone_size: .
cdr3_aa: CSVTPSTGEQFF
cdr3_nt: TGCAGCGTTACCCCTTCAACGGGTGAGCAGTTCTTC

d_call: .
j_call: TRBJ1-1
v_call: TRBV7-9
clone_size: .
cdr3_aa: CASSLQGPNTEAFF
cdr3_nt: TGTGCCAGCAGCCTCCAGGGCCCGAACACTGAAGCTTTCTTT

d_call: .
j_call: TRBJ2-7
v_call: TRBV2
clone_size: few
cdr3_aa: CASSDSPYEQYF
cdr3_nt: TGTGCCAGCAGTGACTCCCCCTACGAGCAGTACTTC

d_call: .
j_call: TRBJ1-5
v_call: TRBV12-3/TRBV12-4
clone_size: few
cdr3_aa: CASSSPRNQPQHF
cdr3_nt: TGTGCCAGCAGTTCGCCTCGGAATCAGCCCCAGCATTTT

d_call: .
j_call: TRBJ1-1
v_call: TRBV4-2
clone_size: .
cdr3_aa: CASSQERGHNTEAFF
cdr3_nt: TGTGCCAGCAGCCAAGAGAGGGGACACAACACTGAAGCTTTCTTT

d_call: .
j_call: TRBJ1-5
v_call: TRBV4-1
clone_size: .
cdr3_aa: CASSQEPGDSYNSNQPQHF
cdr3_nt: TGCGCCAGCAGCCAAGAGCCTGGAGACAGCTACAATAGCAATCAGCCCCAGCATTTT

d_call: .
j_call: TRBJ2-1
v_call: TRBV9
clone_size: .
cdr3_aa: CASSVGGGSYNEQFF
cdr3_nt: TGTGCCAGCAGCGTAGGAGGGGGCTCCTACAATGAGCAGTTCTTC

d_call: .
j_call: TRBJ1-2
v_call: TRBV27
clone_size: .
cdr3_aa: CATRENYGYTF
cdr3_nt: TGTGCCACGCGGGAGAACTATGGCTACACCTTC

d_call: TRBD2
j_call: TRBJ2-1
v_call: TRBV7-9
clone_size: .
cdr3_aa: CASSKASGGDEQFF
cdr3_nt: TGTGCCAGTTCCAAGGCTAGCGGGGGTGATGAGCAGTTCTTC

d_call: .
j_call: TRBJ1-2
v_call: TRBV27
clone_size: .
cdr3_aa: CASSTFPGHYTF
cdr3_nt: TGTGCCAGCAGTACCTTTCCGGGACACTACACCTTC

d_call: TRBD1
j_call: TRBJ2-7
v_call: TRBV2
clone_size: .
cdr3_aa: CASGWGDRDSYEQYF
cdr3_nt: TGTGCCAGCGGATGGGGGGACAGGGACTCCTACGAGCAGTACTTC

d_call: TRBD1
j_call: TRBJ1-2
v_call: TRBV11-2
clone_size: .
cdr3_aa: CASSFDRGRTYGYTF
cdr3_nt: TGTGCCAGCAGCTTCGACAGGGGCAGAACCTATGGCTACACCTTC

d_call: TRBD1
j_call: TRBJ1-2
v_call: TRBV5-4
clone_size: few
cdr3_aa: CASSLGQGNYGYTF
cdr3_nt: TGTGCCAGCAGCCTAGGACAGGGAAACTATGGCTACACCTTC

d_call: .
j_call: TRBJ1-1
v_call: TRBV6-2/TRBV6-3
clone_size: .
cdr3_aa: CASSSSLDSPLNTEAFF
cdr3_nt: TGTGCCAGCAGTTCCTCCCTCGACAGCCCCTTGAACACTGAAGCTTTCTTT

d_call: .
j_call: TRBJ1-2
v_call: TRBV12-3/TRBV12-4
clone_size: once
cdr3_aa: CASSPGDGYTF
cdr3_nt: TGTGCCAGCAGTCCAGGGGATGGCTACACCTTC

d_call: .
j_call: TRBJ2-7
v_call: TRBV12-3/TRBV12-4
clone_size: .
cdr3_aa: CASSLTYEQYF
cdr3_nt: TGTGCCAGCAGCCTAACCTACGAGCAGTACTTC

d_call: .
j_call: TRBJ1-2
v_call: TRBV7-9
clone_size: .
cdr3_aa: CASSSGVNYGYTF
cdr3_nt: TGTGCCAGCAGCTCGGGAGTGAACTATGGCTACACCTTC

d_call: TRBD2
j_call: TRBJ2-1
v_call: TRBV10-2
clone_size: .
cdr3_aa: CASRAGGASEQFF
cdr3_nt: TGCGCCAGCAGGGCCGGGGGGGCAAGTGAGCAGTTCTTC

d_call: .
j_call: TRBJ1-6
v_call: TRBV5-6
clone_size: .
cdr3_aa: CASSLAFSGDSPLHF
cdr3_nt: TGTGCCAGCAGCTTGGCATTCTCAGGTGATTCACCCCTCCACTTT

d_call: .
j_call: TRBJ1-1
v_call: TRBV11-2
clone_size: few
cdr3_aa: CASSLRNSKAFF
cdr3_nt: TGTGCCAGCAGCTTACGAAACAGCAAAGCTTTCTTT

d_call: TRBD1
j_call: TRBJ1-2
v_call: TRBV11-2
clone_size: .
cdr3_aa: CASSSTGSGYTF
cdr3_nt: TGTGCCAGCAGCTCGACAGGGTCTGGCTACACCTTC

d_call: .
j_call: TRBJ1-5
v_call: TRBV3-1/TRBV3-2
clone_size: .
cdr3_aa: CASSQGGGARGNQPQHF
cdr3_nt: TGTGCCAGCAGCCAAGGCGGGGGGGCTCGGGGCAATCAGCCCCAGCATTTT

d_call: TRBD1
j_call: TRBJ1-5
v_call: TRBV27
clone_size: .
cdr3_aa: CASSSLGTGDQPQHF
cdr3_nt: TGTGCCAGCAGTTCGCTTGGGACAGGGGACCAGCCCCAGCATTTT

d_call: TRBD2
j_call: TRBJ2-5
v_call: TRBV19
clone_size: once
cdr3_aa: CASSLQVRGGQETQYF
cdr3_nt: TGTGCCAGTAGTCTCCAAGTTCGGGGAGGGCAAGAGACCCAGTACTTC